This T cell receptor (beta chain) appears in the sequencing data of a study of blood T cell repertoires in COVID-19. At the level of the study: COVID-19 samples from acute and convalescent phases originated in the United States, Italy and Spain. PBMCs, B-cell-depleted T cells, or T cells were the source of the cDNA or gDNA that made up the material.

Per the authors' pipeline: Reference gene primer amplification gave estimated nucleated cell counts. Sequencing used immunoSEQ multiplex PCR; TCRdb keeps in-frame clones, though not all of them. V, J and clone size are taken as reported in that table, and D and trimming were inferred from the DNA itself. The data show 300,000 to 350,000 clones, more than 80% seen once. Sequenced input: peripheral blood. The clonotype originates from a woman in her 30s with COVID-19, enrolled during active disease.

Written as DNA, the CDR3 is TGTGCCAGCAGCTTGGTGGGACAGGGGAGCAATCAGCCCCAGCATTTT. As protein: CASSLVGQGSNQPQHF. The chain couples TRBV5-5 to TRBJ1-5; 10 bases are shared with TRBD1. Germline V gene sequence: CDR1 SGHKS, CDR2 YYEKEE (reference sequence). The CDR3 runs to 16 residues. Trimming took 0 bases from V and 1 from J; bases not matched to a gene: 1.